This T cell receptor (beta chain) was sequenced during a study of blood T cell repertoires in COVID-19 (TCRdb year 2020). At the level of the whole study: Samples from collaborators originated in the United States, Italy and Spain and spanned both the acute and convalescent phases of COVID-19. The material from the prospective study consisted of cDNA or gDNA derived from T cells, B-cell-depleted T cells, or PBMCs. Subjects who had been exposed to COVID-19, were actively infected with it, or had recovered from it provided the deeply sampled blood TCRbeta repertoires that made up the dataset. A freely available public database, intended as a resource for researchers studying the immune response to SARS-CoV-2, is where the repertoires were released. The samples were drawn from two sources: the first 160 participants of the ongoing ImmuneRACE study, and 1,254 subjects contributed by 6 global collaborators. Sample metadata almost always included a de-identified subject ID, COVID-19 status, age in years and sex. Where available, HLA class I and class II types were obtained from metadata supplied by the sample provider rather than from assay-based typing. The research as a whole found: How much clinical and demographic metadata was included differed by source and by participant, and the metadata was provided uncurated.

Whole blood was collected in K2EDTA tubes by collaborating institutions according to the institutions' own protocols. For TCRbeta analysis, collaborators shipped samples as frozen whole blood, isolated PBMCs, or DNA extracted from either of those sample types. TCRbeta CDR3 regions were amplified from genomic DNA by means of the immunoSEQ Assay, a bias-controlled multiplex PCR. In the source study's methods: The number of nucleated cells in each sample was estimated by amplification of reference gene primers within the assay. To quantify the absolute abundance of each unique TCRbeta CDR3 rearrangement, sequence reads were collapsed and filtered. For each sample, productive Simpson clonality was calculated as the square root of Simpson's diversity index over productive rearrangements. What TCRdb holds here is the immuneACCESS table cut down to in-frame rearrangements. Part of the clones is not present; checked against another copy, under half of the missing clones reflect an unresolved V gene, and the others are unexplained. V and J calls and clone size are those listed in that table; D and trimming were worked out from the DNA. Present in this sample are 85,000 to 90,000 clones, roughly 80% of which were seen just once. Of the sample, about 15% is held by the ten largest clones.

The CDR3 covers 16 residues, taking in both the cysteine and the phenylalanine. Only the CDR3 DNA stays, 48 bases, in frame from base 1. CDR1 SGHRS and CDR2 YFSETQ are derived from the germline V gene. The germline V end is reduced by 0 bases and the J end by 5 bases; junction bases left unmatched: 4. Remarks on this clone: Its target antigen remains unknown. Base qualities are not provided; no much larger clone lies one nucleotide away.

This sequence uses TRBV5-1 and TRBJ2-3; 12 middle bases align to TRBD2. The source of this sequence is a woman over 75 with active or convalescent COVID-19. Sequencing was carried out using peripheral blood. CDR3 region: CASSLVLAGGGDTQYF. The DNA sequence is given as TGCGCCAGCAGCTTGGTCCTAGCGGGAGGGGGAGATACGCAGTATTTT.